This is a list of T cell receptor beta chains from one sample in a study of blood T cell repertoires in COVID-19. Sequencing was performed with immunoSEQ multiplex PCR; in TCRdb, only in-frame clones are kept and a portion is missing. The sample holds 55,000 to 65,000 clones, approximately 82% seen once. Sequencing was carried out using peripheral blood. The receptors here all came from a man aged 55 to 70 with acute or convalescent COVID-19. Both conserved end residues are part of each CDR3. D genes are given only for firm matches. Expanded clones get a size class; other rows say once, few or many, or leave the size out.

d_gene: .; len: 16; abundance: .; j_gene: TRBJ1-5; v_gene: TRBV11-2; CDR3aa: CASSLGGRGSNQPQHF; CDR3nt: TGTGCCAGCAGCTTAGGAGGCAGGGGAAGCAATCAGCCCCAGCATTTT
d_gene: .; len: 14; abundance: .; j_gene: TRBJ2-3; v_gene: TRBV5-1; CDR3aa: CASTTGSSTDTQYF; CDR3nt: TGCGCCAGCACCACAGGGTCCTCCACAGATACGCAGTATTTT
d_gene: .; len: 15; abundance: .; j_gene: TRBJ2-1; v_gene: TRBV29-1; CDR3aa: CSVELQPRAKNEQFF; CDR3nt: TGCAGCGTTGAACTCCAACCGAGGGCTAAAAATGAGCAGTTCTTC
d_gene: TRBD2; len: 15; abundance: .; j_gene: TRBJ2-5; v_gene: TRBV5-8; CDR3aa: CASRRSAGAVKTQYF; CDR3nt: TGTGCCAGCAGGAGATCAGCGGGGGCGGTGAAGACCCAGTACTTC
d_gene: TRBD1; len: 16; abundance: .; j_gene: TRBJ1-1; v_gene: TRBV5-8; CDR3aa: CASSLGGGRGNTEAFF; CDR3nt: TGTGCCAGCAGCTTAGGAGGGGGCAGAGGGAACACTGAAGCTTTCTTT
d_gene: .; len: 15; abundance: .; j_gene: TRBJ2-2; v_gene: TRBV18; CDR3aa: CASSQNRDYTGELFF; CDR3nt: TGTGCCAGCTCACAAAACAGGGATTACACCGGGGAGCTGTTTTTT
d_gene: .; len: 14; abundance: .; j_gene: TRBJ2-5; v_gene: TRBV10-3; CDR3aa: CATKPGDGQETQYF; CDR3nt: TGTGCCACTAAGCCAGGGGATGGGCAAGAGACCCAGTACTTC
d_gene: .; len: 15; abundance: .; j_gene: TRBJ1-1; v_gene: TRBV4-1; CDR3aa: CASSQVQAGGTEAFF; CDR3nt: TGCGCCAGCAGCCAAGTCCAGGCTGGGGGGACTGAAGCTTTCTTT
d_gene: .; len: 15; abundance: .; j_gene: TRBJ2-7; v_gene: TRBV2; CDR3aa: CASSPRGAQGMEQYF; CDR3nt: TGTGCCAGCAGTCCCCGGGGGGCTCAGGGGATGGAGCAGTACTTC
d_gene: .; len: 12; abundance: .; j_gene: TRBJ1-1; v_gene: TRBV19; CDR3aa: CASRTGGYEAFF; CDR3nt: TGTGCCAGTAGAACCGGAGGGTATGAAGCTTTCTTT
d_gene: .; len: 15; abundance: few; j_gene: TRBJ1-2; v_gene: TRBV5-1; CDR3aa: CASSLEGVANYGYTF; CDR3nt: TGCGCCAGCAGCTTGGAAGGGGTCGCTAACTATGGCTACACCTTC
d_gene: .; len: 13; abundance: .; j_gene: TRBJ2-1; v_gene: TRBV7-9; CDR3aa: CASSLGERNEQFF; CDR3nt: TGTGCCAGCAGCTTGGGAGAGAGGAATGAGCAGTTCTTC
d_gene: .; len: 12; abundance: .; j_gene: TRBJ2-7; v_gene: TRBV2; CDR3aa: CASGGAEYEQYF; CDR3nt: TGTGCCAGCGGGGGGGCCGAGTACGAGCAGTACTTC
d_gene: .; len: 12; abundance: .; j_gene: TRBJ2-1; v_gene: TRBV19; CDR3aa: CASSMPGLEQFF; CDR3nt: TGTGCCAGTAGTATGCCCGGACTAGAGCAGTTCTTC
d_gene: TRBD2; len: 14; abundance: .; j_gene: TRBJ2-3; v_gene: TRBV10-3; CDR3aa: CAISASGGADTQYF; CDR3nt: TGTGCCATCTCGGCTAGCGGGGGTGCAGATACGCAGTATTTT
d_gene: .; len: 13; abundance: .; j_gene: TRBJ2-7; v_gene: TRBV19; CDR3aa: CASSMNRVDEQYF; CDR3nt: TGTGCCAGTAGTATGAACAGGGTTGACGAGCAGTACTTC
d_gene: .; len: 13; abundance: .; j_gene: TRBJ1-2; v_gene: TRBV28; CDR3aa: CASRVGRVYGYTF; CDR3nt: TGTGCCAGCAGAGTTGGCAGGGTGTATGGCTACACCTTC
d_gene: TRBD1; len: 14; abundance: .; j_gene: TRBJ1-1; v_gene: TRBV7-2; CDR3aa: CASSGRGLNTEAFF; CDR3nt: TGTGCCTCCTCGGGCAGGGGGCTGAACACTGAAGCTTTCTTT
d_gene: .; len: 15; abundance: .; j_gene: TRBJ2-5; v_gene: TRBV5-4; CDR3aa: CASSHPTEKQETQYF; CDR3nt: TGTGCCAGCAGCCATCCGACGGAGAAGCAAGAGACCCAGTACTTC
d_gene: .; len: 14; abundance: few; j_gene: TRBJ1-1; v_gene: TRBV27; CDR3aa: CASSPGAGDTEAFF; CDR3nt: TGTGCCAGCAGTCCCGGGGCAGGGGACACTGAAGCTTTCTTT
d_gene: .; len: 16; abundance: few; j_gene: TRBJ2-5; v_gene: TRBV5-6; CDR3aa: CASSFGPSQGRETQYF; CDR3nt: TGTGCCAGCAGCTTCGGGCCAAGTCAGGGTCGAGAGACCCAGTACTTC
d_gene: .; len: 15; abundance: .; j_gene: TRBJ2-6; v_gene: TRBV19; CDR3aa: CASGLFSSGANVLTF; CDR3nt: TGTGCCAGTGGACTTTTCTCCTCTGGGGCCAACGTCCTGACTTTC
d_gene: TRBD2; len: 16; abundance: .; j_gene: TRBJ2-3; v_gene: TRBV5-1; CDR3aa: CASSLGRLAGTDTQYF; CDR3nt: TGCGCCAGCAGCTTGGGGCGACTAGCGGGGACAGATACGCAGTATTTT
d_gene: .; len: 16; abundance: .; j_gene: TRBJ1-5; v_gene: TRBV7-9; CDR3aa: CASSEGTTALNQPQHF; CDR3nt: TGTGCCAGCAGCGAGGGCACCACCGCCTTAAATCAGCCCCAGCATTTT
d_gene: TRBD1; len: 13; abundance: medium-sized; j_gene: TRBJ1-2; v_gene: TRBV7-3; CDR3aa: CASSVTAGGQDTF; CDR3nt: TGTGCCAGCAGCGTAACAGCGGGTGGACAGGACACCTTC
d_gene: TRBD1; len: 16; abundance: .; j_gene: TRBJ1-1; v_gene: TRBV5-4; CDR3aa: CASSLGGTGWNTEAFF; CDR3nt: TGTGCCAGCAGCTTGGGGGGGACAGGGTGGAACACTGAAGCTTTCTTT
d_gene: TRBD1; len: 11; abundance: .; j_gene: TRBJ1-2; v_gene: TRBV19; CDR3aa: CASSMQGAPTF; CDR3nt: TGTGCCAGTAGTATGCAGGGGGCGCCCACCTTC
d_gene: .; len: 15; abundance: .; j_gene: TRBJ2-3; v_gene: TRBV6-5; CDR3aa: CASSYGGADTDTQYF; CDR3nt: TGTGCCAGCAGTTACGGGGGGGCAGACACAGATACGCAGTATTTT
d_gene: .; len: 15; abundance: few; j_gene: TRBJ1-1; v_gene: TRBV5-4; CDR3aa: CASSLSSLMNTEAFF; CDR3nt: TGTGCCAGCAGCTTGTCTTCGTTAATGAACACTGAAGCTTTCTTT
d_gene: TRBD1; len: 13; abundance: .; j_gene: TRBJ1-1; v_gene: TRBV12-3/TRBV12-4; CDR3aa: CASSLGQDTEAFF; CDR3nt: TGTGCCAGCAGTCTAGGACAGGACACTGAAGCTTTCTTT
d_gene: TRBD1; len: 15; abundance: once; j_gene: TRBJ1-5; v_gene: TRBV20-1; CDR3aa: CSASKGTGDDQPQHF; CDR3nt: TGCAGTGCTAGTAAGGGGACAGGGGATGATCAGCCCCAGCATTTT
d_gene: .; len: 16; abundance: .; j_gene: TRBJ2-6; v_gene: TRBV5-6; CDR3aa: CASSTTDTSGANVLTF; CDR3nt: TGTGCCAGCAGTACAACCGACACTTCTGGGGCCAACGTCCTGACTTTC
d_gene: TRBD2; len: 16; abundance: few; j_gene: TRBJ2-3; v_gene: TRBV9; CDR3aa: CASSVVERGATDTQYF; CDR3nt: TGTGCCAGCAGCGTAGTGGAGCGGGGGGCCACAGATACGCAGTATTTT
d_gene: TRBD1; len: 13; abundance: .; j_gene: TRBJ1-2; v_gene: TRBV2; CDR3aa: CASGKTGNDGYTF; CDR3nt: TGTGCCAGCGGGAAGACAGGGAACGATGGCTACACCTTC
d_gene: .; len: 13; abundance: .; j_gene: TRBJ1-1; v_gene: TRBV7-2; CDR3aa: CASSPNRNTEAFF; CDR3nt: TGTGCCAGCAGCCCGAACAGGAACACTGAAGCTTTCTTT
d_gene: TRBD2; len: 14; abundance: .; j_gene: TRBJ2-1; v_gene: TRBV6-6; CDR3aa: CASRLSGGDGEQFF; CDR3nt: TGTGCCAGCAGGCTTAGCGGGGGAGACGGTGAGCAGTTCTTC
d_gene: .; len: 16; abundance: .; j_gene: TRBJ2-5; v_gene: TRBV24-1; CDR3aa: CATSSKEGRRQETQYF; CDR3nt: TGTGCCACCAGTTCTAAAGAGGGGAGGAGACAAGAGACCCAGTACTTC
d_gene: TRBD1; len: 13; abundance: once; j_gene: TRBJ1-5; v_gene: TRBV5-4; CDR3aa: CASSTGQDQPQHF; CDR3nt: TGTGCCAGCAGCACGGGACAGGATCAGCCCCAGCATTTT
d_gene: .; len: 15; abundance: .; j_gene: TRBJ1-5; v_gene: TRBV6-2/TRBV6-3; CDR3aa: CASSGVWVANQPQHF; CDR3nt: TGTGCCAGCAGCGGCGTGTGGGTAGCCAATCAGCCCCAGCATTTT
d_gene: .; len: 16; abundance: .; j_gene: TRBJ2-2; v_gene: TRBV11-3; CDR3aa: CASSPEGVANTGELFF; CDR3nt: TGTGCCAGCAGCCCCGAGGGGGTGGCGAACACCGGGGAGCTGTTTTTT
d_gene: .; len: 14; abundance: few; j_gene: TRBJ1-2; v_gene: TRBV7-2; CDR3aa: CASSFWGSSNGYTF; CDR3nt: TGTGCCAGCAGCTTCTGGGGCAGTTCAAATGGCTACACCTTC
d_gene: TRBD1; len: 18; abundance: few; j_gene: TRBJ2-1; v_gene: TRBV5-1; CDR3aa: CASSPEGPGQGNRNEQFF; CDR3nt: TGCGCCAGCAGCCCGGAGGGTCCGGGACAGGGGAATCGAAATGAGCAGTTCTTC
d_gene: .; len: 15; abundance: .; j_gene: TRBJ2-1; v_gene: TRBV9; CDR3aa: CASSESARASDEQFF; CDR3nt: TGTGCCAGCAGTGAATCAGCCAGGGCGTCTGATGAGCAGTTCTTC